This T cell receptor (beta chain) appears in the sequencing data of a study of blood T cell repertoires in COVID-19. The overall study: Sites in the United States, Italy and Spain provided acute and convalescent COVID-19 samples. Sources were T cells, B-cell-depleted T cells, or PBMCs; the material itself was cDNA or gDNA.

Trimming stripped 5 bases from V and 4 bases from J, with 8 bases between. The germline V gene encodes CDR1 SQVTM and CDR2 ANQGSEA. This CDR3 spans 11 amino acids. Per the authors' pipeline: For nucleated cells, counts were estimated from reference gene primer amplification. Repertoires were generated with immunoSEQ multiplex PCR, while TCRdb's copy carries only in-frame clones and drops some. The V and J calls and clone size were taken over from that table, and D and trimming were inferred from the DNA. The top ten hold approximately 6.1% of the sample, which has approximately 150,000 clones, 75% to 90% seen once.

Material for sequencing was peripheral blood. This TCR came from an elderly man with acute or convalescent COVID-19. The J gene is TRBJ2-5, the V gene TRBV29-1; no clear D. The CDR3 region is CSVLPGETQYF. The CDR3 bases are TGCAGCGTTTTGCCGGGAGAGACCCAGTACTTC.